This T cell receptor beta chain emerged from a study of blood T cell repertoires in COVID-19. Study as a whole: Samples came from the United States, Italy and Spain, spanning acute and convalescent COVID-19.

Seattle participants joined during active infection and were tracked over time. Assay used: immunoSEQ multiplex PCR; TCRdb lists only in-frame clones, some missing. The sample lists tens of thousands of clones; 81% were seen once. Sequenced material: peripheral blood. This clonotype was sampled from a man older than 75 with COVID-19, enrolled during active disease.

Written as DNA, the CDR3 is TGCGCCAGCAGCCGCATACAGGGGGCCCAGCCCCAGCATTTT. Protein product: CASSRIQGAQPQHF. V gene TRBV4-1 combines with J gene TRBJ1-5; the match to TRBD1 covers 9 bases. CDR1 is MGHRA, CDR2 YSYEKL, per germline. V shed 4 bases and J 7 bases; nucleotides not matched to a gene: 5. The CDR3 extends over 14 amino acids.